A few counts support the clone carrying this T cell receptor (beta chain). No antigen is known for it. Amplification by 5'RACE using constant-segment primers produced TCR alpha and TCR beta cDNA libraries that carried sample barcodes and UMIs. TCRdb ran MiXCR on the 5' RACE reads and lists one entry per CDR3 protein. Found here are 35,000 to 50,000 distinct CDR3 sequences, about 6% of them singletons; the top ten hold 0.7% to 0.85%. These data originate in a study of T-cell memory formation after mild COVID-19. Overall study results and limits: Specificity for SARS-CoV-2 was not confirmed among the second-wave clones peaking on day 37. Most CD4+ clones that shrank were in CM and EM, while CD8+ ones turned up in EMRA. Memory from before infection featured some responding clones, which suggests cross-reactive memory joined.

The CDR3 has 13 residues. Germline CDR1 LNHDA, CDR2 SQIVND (reference sequence). Trimming took 6 bases from V and 6 from J, leaving 15 bases between them. The origin of this receptor is an adult who had mild COVID-19 (a few samples of this study predate the infection). Cell type and time point are not known. Sequences were obtained from PBMCs or a T cell subset sorted from them (not recorded which). This chain uses TRBV19 with TRBJ2-7, with unresolved D. As DNA, the CDR3 is TGTGCCAGTAGGGAGAACCTTCGGACCGAGCAGTACTTC. Translation gives CASRENLRTEQYF.